Listed here are 11 T cell receptor beta chains from one sample, sequenced in a study of vaccination effects on CD4 cells after COVID-19. These receptors' antigens are unknown. TCRdb's copy holds only in-frame clones and misses some; the assay was immunoSEQ multiplex PCR. The profile covers approximately 60,000 clones, with under 85% appearing a single time and approximately 20% taken by the ten largest. Between days 9 and 10 of culture, CD4+ T cells were separated out. Sequencing used CD4+ T cells from PBMCs cultured without peptide, obtained before COVID-19 vaccination. The receptors were gathered from a human donor who had a prior SARS-CoV-2 infection.

J is TRBJ2-3 and V is TRBV14; 10 bases match TRBD2. The CDR3 is made up of 16 amino acids. V shed 2 bases, J shed 5 bases, and the junction held 7 bases outside the gene matches. Germline V gene lookup returns CDR1 SGHDN and CDR2 FVKESK. The CDR3 sequence: CASSQISGGALDTQYF. The CDR3 nucleotides are TGTGCCAGCAGCCAAATAAGCGGGGGGGCCTTAGATACGCAGTATTTT.

This clone was recorded a few times. The chain is built from TRBV20-1 and TRBJ2-4, with 8 bases matching TRBD2. From germline, CDR1 is DFQATT and CDR2 SNEGSKA (reference sequence). The CDR3 is made up of 13 amino acids. V shed 3 bases and J 9 bases; nucleotides not matched to a gene: 7. CDR3 loop: CSASGAAGGIQYF. The CDR3 DNA follows: TGCAGTGCTAGTGGCGCGGCGGGGGGCATTCAGTACTTC.

The chain has TRBV5-4 and TRBJ1-2; TRBD1 matches at 10 bases. The V segment lost 4 bases and the J segment 3 bases; nucleotides outside the gene matches: 6. The CDR3 contains 15 residues. Germline assignment: CDR1 SGHNT and CDR2 YYREEE (reference sequence). The DNA for the CDR3 is TGTGCCAGCAGCAACAGACAGGGGGCTTACTATGGCTACACCTTC. It yields the protein CASSNRQGAYYGYTF.

The chain joins TRBV5-1 to TRBJ2-3; 11 nucleotides match TRBD2. With V trimmed by 2 bases and J by 6 bases, 8 bases remained unmatched. The CDR3 totals 16 residues. Germline assignment: CDR1 SGHRS and CDR2 YFSETQ. For the CDR3, the DNA is TGCGCCAGCAGCTTTTATAGCGGGGGGGCCGTTGATACGCAGTATTTT. Amino acid sequence: CASSFYSGGAVDTQYF.

The chain joins TRBV6-1 to TRBJ1-5; a possible D gene is TRBD1 (5 bases). The germline gives CDR1 MNHNS, CDR2 SASEGT. CDR3 size: 15 residues. The germline V and J ends were trimmed by 0 bases and 9 bases, with 15 bases remaining between them. The CDR3 is CASSEAGTLSPPQHF. For the CDR3, the DNA is TGTGCCAGCAGTGAAGCGGGGACCCTCAGTCCGCCCCAGCATTTT.

This chain uses TRBV4-3 with TRBJ2-1; a weak D match, TRBD2 (5 bases). Germline V gene lookup returns CDR1 LGHNA and CDR2 YSLEER. The CDR3 has 13 residues. V dropped 0 bases and J dropped 8 bases, with 8 bases sitting between them. CDR3 nucleotides: TGCGCCAGCAGCCAAGAACTGAGGGATGAGCAGTTCTTC. Translating it yields CASSQELRDEQFF.

The rearrangement joins TRBV2 to TRBJ1-1; D is undetermined. The V gene's germline CDR1 is SNHLY and CDR2 FYNNEI. V was clipped by 7 bases and J by 1 base, with 7 bases between them. The CDR3 runs to 12 residues. The CDR3 sequence is CASKRQNTEAFF. The CDR3 DNA reads as TGTGCCAGCAAACGTCAGAACACTGAAGCTTTCTTT.

CDR3 in amino acids: CASSGASGRATGELFF. CDR3 sequence (DNA): TGCGCCAGCAGCGGGGCTAGCGGGAGGGCCACCGGGGAGCTGTTTTTT. This chain uses TRBV5-1 with TRBJ2-2, with TRBD2 matching over 12 bases. Germline CDR1 and CDR2: SGHRS and YFSETQ. The CDR3 is 16 amino acids. J gave up 4 bases and V 4 bases, and 5 bases lay outside the gene matches.

A single count supports this clone. CDR3 residues: CASSDLDRDNSPLHF. As DNA, the CDR3 is TGTGCCAGCTCCGACTTGGACAGGGATAATTCACCCCTCCACTTT. The chain has TRBV18 and TRBJ1-6; 8 nucleotides match TRBD1. In germline, CDR1 is KGHSH, CDR2 LQKENI. V was clipped by 6 bases and J by 5 bases; unmatched bases: 6. This CDR3 contains 15 residues.

This sequence joins TRBV15 and TRBJ2-7; D remains ambiguous. The CDR3 covers 17 residues. V was trimmed by 0 bases and J by 2 bases, leaving 17 bases between them. Germline CDR1 reads LNHNV; CDR2 reads YYDKDF (reference sequence). This chain's CDR3 is CATSRDYGQVIAYEQYF. Written as DNA, the CDR3 is TGTGCCACCAGCAGAGATTACGGGCAGGTAATAGCCTACGAGCAGTACTTC.

The chain employs TRBV4-2 and TRBJ1-2, with a tentative D call TRBD1 (6 bases). This CDR3 contains 14 residues. V was clipped by 6 bases and J by 0 bases, with 11 bases between them. The germline gives CDR1 LGHNA, CDR2 YNFKEQ. CDR3 DNA sequence: TGTGCCAGCAGTAGCCAGGGGCCTAACTATGGCTACACCTTC. Residues: CASSSQGPNYGYTF.